This TCR beta chain was retrieved from a study of shared clonotypes between healthy human individuals. This table comes from immunoSEQ multiplex PCR, and its TCRdb copy is limited to in-frame clones, with some not included. The repertoire has 850,000 to 1,200,000 clones, roughly 75% of them found once; the top ten carry roughly 1.5%. This clone was seen at least ten times. Antigen specificity is unknown. Study-level findings and limits: When naive CD4 clonotypes were compared across several donors, 5% to 5.5% were shared. Compared with memory subsets, naive subsets generally had larger estimated richness. Clonotypes shared by all four sorted-subset donors had higher generation probabilities than non-shared clonotypes.

Sequenced material: memory CD4+ T cells sorted from blood. Subset indicated: CD45RA-negative fraction. This clonotype was sampled from a man aged 18 to 35 in good health.

CDR3 DNA: TGTGCCTGGAGCATAGACAGAGACCGTCTCCTCCTCAATCAGCCCCAGCATTTT. As protein: CAWSIDRDRLLLNQPQHF. The V and J genes are TRBV30 and TRBJ1-5; D perhaps matches TRBD1 (5 bases). V was pared by 3 bases and J by 3 bases, with 24 bases between. Germline-derived CDR1 and CDR2 are GTSNPN and SVGIG (reference sequence). The CDR3 is made up of 18 amino acids.